This entry describes one T cell receptor (beta chain). Its target is not known. The data stem from a study of shared clonotypes between healthy human individuals. The CDR3 totals 15 residues. Study-wide findings and caveats: Clonotype sharing among donors, it was expected, would be affected by sequencing depth.

As defined, naive CD8 cells were CD45RO-negative and positively selected for CCR7, with terminally differentiated effector memory CD45RA+ cells excluded. Genomic DNA of each subset was evenly split across several immunoSEQ plates. Measured with immunoSEQ multiplex PCR; TCRdb has only the in-frame clones, and not every one. The sample gives about 2,100,000 clones, about 92% of which show up once; roughly 1.7% is in the top ten. The sequencing sample was made of naive CD8+ T cells from PBMCs. This rearrangement joins TRBV7-5 to TRBJ2-3; the D call TRBD2 from the table was never checked on the DNA. TRBV7-5 is given as a pseudogene. The TCR originated in a man aged 18 to 30 in good health. Some clones in this sample may be carry-over from other donors' samples. The CDR3 coding sequence is TGTGTCAGAAGCTTAGGCGGGGGGAGCTACGATACGCAGTATTTT. Translating it yields CVRSLGGGSYDTQYF.